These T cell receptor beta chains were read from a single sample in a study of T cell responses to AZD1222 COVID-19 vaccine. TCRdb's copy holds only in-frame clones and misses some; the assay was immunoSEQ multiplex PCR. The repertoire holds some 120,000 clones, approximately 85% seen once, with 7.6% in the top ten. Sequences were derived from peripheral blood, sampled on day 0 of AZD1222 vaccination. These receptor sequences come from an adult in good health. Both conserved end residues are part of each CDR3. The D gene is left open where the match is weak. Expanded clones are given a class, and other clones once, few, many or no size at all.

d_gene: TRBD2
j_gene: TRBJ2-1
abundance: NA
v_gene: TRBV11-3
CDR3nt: TGTGCCAGCAGCCGGACTAGCGGCTCCTACAATGAGCAGTTCTTC
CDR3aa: CASSRTSGSYNEQFF

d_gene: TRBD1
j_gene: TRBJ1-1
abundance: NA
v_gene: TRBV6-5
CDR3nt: TGTGCCAGCAGGCTCTCTGGACAGGGTGTGACTGAAGCTTTCTTT
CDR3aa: CASRLSGQGVTEAFF

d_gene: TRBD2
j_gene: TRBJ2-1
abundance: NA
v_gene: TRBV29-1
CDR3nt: TGCAGCGTTGAACTAGCGGGAGGGACATGGCCCCTCGACAATGAGCAGTTCTTC
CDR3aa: CSVELAGGTWPLDNEQFF

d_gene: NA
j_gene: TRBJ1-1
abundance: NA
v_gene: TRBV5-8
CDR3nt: TGTGCCAGCAGCTTGGGGTTGGCGGAGAACACTGAAGCTTTCTTT
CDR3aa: CASSLGLAENTEAFF

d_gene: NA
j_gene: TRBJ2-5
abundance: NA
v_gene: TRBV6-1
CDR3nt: TGTGCCAGCAGTGAGAACAGGGTCCAGGAGACCCAGTACTTC
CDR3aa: CASSENRVQETQYF

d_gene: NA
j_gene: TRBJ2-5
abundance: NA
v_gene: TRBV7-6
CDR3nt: TGTGCCAGCAGCCTCAGACAATCCTTTGGTCAAGAGACCCAGTACTTC
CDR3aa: CASSLRQSFGQETQYF

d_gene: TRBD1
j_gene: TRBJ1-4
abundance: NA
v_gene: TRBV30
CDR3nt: TGTGCCTGGAGTCTGGACAGGTTTAATGAAAAACTGTTTTTT
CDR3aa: CAWSLDRFNEKLFF

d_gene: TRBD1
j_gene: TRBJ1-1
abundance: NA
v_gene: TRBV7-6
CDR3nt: TGTGCCAGCAGCTCACAGGGGGACACTGAAGCTTTCTTT
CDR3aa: CASSSQGDTEAFF

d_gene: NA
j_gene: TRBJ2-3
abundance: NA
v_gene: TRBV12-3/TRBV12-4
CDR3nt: TGTGCCAGCAGTTACTCAGATACGCAGTATTTT
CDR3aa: CASSYSDTQYF

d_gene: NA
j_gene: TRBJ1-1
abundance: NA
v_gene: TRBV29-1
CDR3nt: TGCAGCGTTGACGTGAACACTGAAGCTTTCTTT
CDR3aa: CSVDVNTEAFF

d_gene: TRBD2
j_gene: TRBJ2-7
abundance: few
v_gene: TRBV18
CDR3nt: TGTGCCAGCTCCGGGGACTACCGCTACGAGCAGTACTTC
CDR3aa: CASSGDYRYEQYF

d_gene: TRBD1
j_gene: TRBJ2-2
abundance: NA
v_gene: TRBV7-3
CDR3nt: TGTGCCAGCAGCTTTTCAGGGGGCCTTAACACCGGGGAGCTGTTTTTT
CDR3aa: CASSFSGGLNTGELFF

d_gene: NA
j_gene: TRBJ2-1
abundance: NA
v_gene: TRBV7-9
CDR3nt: TGTGCCAGCAGCGTTAGCGGTTCCTACAATGAGCAGTTCTTC
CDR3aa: CASSVSGSYNEQFF

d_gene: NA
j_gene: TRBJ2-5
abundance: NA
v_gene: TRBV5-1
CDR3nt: TGCGCCAGCAGCTTGGCGACTGATAAAGAGACCCAGTACTTC
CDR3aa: CASSLATDKETQYF

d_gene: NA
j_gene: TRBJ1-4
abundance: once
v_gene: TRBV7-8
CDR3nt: TGTGCCAGCAGCTTAGGAACAGTTAATGAAAAACTGTTTTTT
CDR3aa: CASSLGTVNEKLFF

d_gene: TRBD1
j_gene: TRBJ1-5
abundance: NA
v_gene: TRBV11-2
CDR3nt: TGTGCCAGCAGCTTAGGACAGGGTAATCAGCCCCAGCATTTT
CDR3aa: CASSLGQGNQPQHF

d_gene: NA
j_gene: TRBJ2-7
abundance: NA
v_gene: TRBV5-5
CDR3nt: TGTGCCAGCAGCTTGCGAATTCCGCAGGGAACGATAAACGAGCAGTACTTC
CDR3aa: CASSLRIPQGTINEQYF

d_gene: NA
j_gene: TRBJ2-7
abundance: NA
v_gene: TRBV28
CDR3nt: TGTGCCAGCAGTCTAGCCGCTTCAGGGGCAGGAGAGCAGTACTTC
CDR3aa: CASSLAASGAGEQYF

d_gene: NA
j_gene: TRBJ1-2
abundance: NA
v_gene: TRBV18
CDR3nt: TGTGCCAGCTCACAGGCGGCCCCAGCTAACTATGGCTACACCTTC
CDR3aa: CASSQAAPANYGYTF

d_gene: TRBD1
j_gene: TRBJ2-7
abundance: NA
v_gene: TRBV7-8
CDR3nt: TGTGCCAGCAGCTTAAGACAGGGGGACGAGCAGTACTTC
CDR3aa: CASSLRQGDEQYF

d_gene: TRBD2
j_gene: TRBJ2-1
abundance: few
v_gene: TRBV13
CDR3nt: TGTGCCAGCAGCTTGTTAACCCGGACTAGCGGGAGAAGCGCGTTTAACAATGAGCAGTTCTTC
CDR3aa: CASSLLTRTSGRSAFNNEQFF

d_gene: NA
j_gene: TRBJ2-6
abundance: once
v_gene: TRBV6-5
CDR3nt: TGTGCCAGCAGTTACTCCCCTTATGGGGCCAACGTCCTGACTTTC
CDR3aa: CASSYSPYGANVLTF

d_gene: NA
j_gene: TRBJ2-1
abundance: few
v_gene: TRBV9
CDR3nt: TGTGCCAGCGGAAAGATCGGCGGCTCCTACAATGAGCAGTTCTTC
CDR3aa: CASGKIGGSYNEQFF

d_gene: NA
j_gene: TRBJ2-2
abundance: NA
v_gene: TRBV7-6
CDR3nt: TGTGCCAGCAGCACCCGACAGAGGAACACCGGGGAGCTGTTTTTT
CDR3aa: CASSTRQRNTGELFF

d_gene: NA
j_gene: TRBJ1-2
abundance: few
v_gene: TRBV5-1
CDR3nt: TGCGCCAGCAGCTTGGACCCAGGGTATGGCTACACCTTC
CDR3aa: CASSLDPGYGYTF

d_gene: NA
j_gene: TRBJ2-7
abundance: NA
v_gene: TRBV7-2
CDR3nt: TGTGCCAGCAGCTTGGGACCGATTTACGAGCAGTACTTC
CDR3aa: CASSLGPIYEQYF

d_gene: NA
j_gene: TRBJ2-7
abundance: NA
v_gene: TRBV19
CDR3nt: TGTGCCAGTAGTGGTCTCAACGCCCTATACGAGCAGTACTTC
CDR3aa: CASSGLNALYEQYF

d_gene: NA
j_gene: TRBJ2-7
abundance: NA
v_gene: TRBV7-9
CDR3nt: TGTGCCAGCAGCTTAGCGGGAAGCTCCTACGAGCAGTACTTC
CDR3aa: CASSLAGSSYEQYF

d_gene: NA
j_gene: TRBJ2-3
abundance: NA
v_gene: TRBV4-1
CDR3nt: TGCGCCAGCAGCCAGGACATTACAGGGCCCGCAGATACGCAGTATTTT
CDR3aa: CASSQDITGPADTQYF

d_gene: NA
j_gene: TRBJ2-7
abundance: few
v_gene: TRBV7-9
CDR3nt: TGTGCCAGCAGCTCAGGGGACAAAACTCGGGACGAGCAGTACTTC
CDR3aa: CASSSGDKTRDEQYF

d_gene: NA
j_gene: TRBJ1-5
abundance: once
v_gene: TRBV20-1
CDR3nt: TGCAGTGCTAGTGAGGGAACGGGGCCCCAGCATTTT
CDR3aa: CSASEGTGPQHF

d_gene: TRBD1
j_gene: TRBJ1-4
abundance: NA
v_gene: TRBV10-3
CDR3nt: TGTGCCATCAGTGACGCCGGGACAGCTAATGAAAAACTGTTTTTT
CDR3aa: CAISDAGTANEKLFF

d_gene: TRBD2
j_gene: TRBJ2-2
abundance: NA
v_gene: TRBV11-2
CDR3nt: TGTGCCAGCAGTCGGCTAGCGGGGAACACCGGGGAGCTGTTTTTT
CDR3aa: CASSRLAGNTGELFF

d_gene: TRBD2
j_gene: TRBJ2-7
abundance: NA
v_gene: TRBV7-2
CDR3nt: TGTGCCAGCAGCCCGACGGGGGGAGAGCGGTACGAGCAGTACTTC
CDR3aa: CASSPTGGERYEQYF

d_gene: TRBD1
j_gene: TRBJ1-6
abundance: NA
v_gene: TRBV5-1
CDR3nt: TGCGCCAGCAGCTTGGAGGGGGCAGCCTATAATTCACCCCTCCACTTT
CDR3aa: CASSLEGAAYNSPLHF

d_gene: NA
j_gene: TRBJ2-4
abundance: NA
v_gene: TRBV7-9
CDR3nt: TGTGCCAGCAGCTTAGGTCAGGGCCTAGCCAAAAACATTCAGTACTTC
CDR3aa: CASSLGQGLAKNIQYF

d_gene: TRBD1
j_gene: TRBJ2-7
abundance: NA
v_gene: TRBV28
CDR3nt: TGTGCCAGCAGTTTCCTATCGGACAGGGCAGAGCAGTACTTC
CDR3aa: CASSFLSDRAEQYF

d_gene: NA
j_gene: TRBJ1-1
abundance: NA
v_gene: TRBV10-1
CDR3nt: TGCGCCAGCAGTGAAGAACCGGGACAGAACACTGAAGCTTTCTTT
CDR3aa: CASSEEPGQNTEAFF

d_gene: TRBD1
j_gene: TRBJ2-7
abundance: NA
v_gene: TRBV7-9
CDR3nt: TGTGCCAGCAGCTGGGACAGGGTCAGGGTAGAGCAGTACTTC
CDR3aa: CASSWDRVRVEQYF